The T cell receptor beta chain described here comes from a study of blood T cell repertoires in COVID-19. Background on the study: The United States, Italy and Spain provided the acute and convalescent COVID-19 samples. PBMCs, B-cell-depleted T cells, or T cells were the source of the cDNA or gDNA that made up the material.

Enrolment of Seattle patients took place during active infection, and they were followed longitudinally. The V gene end was trimmed by 6 bases and the J gene end by 3 bases; junction bases not matched to a gene: 4. The germline V gene has CDR1 LNHDA and CDR2 SQIVND (reference sequence). This CDR3 has 15 amino acids. Repertoires were generated with immunoSEQ multiplex PCR, while TCRdb's copy carries only in-frame clones and drops some. The sample yields roughly 410,000 clones, over 75% seen once. The sample taken for sequencing was peripheral blood. The sequence came from a woman aged 55-69 years with COVID-19, enrolled during active disease. The genes are TRBV19 and TRBJ2-2, with TRBD2 matching 10 bases. The CDR3 reads CASRYLAGDTGELFF. The CDR3 DNA follows: TGTGCCAGTAGATACCTAGCGGGGGACACCGGGGAGCTGTTTTTT. The whole variable domain, filled in from reference TRBV19 and TRBJ2-2, reads DGGITQSPKYLFRKEGQNVTLSCEQNLNHDAMYWYRQDPGQGLRLIYYSQIVNDFQKGDIAEGYSVSREKKESFPLTVTSAQKNPTAFYLCASRYLAGDTGELFFGEGSRLTVL.